A selection of T cell receptor beta chains follows, all from one sample in a study of blood T cell repertoires in COVID-19. Method: immunoSEQ multiplex PCR; TCRdb's copy keeps in-frame clones and lacks some. The sample includes 47,000 or so clones, roughly four fifths of them seen just once. Sequencing was performed on peripheral blood. These receptor sequences come from a woman aged 55-70 years with acute or convalescent COVID-19. Each CDR3 is given with its conserved first and last residue. The D gene is left open where the match is weak. Some rows have no size entry. The others give once, few or many, or a class for an expanded clone.

j_call | v_call | d_call | clone_size | cdr3_nt | cdr3_aa
TRBJ1-1 | TRBV10-3 | . | . | TGTGCCATCAACAAGGGGATGAACACTGAAGCTTTCTTT | CAINKGMNTEAFF
TRBJ2-7 | TRBV5-8 | TRBD2 | few | TGTGCCAGCAGCCACAGACTAGCGGGAGGCGAGCAGTACTTC | CASSHRLAGGEQYF
TRBJ1-2 | TRBV5-6 | . | . | TGTGCCAGCAGGCTAAGGGGTGACTATGGCTACACCTTC | CASRLRGDYGYTF
TRBJ2-1 | TRBV5-5 | TRBD1 | few | TGTGCCAGCAGCTGGACAGGGACAGTTAATGAGCAGTTCTTC | CASSWTGTVNEQFF
TRBJ2-1 | TRBV6-5 | TRBD1 | . | TGTGCCAGCAGCTGGGGGACAGCCGCTAACAATGAGCAGTTCTTC | CASSWGTAANNEQFF
TRBJ2-2 | TRBV2 | . | . | TGTGCCAGCAGGACAGGCCCCGCCGGGGAGCTGTTTTTT | CASRTGPAGELFF
TRBJ2-1 | TRBV9 | . | . | TGTGCCAGCAGCGTAGTGGGGCCGGTTGAGCAGTTCTTC | CASSVVGPVEQFF
TRBJ1-2 | TRBV6-1 | . | once | TGTGCCAGCAGTGACCGCCCGGGACTCGGGGATGGCTACACCTTC | CASSDRPGLGDGYTF
TRBJ2-3 | TRBV7-2 | . | . | TGTGCCAGCAGCCCCCAGGGGCCTAGCGGTCGCACAGATACGCAGTATTTT | CASSPQGPSGRTDTQYF
TRBJ2-1 | TRBV4-1 | TRBD1 | . | TGCGCCAGCAGCCAAGAGGACAGGGACCTGAGCAATGAGCAGTTCTTC | CASSQEDRDLSNEQFF
TRBJ2-1 | TRBV27 | . | once | TGTGCCAGCAGTTCGGATCCAGGACTCCCAATCCTCAATGAGCAGTTCTTC | CASSSDPGLPILNEQFF
TRBJ1-1 | TRBV4-1 | . | . | TGCGCCAGCAGCCAAGGGTTAGGGACATCGGTTACGAACACTGAAGCTTTCTTT | CASSQGLGTSVTNTEAFF
TRBJ2-5 | TRBV11-1 | . | once | TGTGCCAGCAGCTTCTCAGGGAGGGAGACCCAGTACTTC | CASSFSGRETQYF
TRBJ1-3 | TRBV5-1 | . | . | TGCGCCAGCACCCTTAGCGGACACTACTCTGGAAACACCATATATTTT | CASTLSGHYSGNTIYF
TRBJ2-1 | TRBV7-7 | TRBD2 | . | TGTGCCAGCAGCTTATCTGTTAGCGGGCCGAATGAGCAGTTCTTC | CASSLSVSGPNEQFF
TRBJ1-5 | TRBV18 | . | . | TGTGCCAGCTCACCGCCGGGGGTGGGCAATCAGCCCCAGCATTTT | CASSPPGVGNQPQHF
TRBJ1-1 | TRBV12-3/TRBV12-4 | . | . | TGTGCCAGCAGTTTTTTAGTGAACACTGAAGCTTTCTTT | CASSFLVNTEAFF
TRBJ1-1 | TRBV5-1 | . | . | TGCGCCAGCAGCTACAGAAAAAGGAGTGGTTCTTCCGGGGTGCTGAACACTGAAGCTTTCTTT | CASSYRKRSGSSGVLNTEAFF
TRBJ1-1 | TRBV6-1 | . | . | TGTGCCAGCAGTGAGGAGGCAGGCGGGGTCACTGAAGCTTTCTTT | CASSEEAGGVTEAFF
TRBJ1-5 | TRBV25-1 | TRBD1 | . | TGTGCCAGCAAACAGGGGGCTCTCAATCAGCCCCAGCATTTT | CASKQGALNQPQHF
TRBJ1-4 | TRBV10-2 | . | . | TGCGCCAGCACCCCCGGGTCGGGTGATGAAAAACTGTTTTTT | CASTPGSGDEKLFF
TRBJ1-1 | TRBV29-1 | . | . | TGCAGCGTTGGGACAGCTACTAACACTGAAGCTTTCTTT | CSVGTATNTEAFF
TRBJ1-2 | TRBV11-3 | . | . | TGTGCCAGCAGCGGGGCGGAAGGGTATGGCTACACCTTC | CASSGAEGYGYTF
TRBJ2-2 | TRBV13 | TRBD2 | few | TGTGCCAGCATGTCGGCGGGAGACACCGGGGAGCTGTTTTTT | CASMSAGDTGELFF
TRBJ1-5 | TRBV6-5 | TRBD1 | . | TGTGCCAGCAGTACCAGGGGGCGGGGACAGCCCCAGCATTTT | CASSTRGRGQPQHF
TRBJ1-5 | TRBV6-2/TRBV6-3 | TRBD1 | . | TGTGCCAGCAGCCGGGACAGGGTTAGCAATCAGCCCCAGCATTTT | CASSRDRVSNQPQHF
TRBJ2-7 | TRBV5-1 | TRBD2 | once | TGCGCCAGCAGCATTAGCGGGTCATCTTCCTACGAGCAGTACTTC | CASSISGSSSYEQYF
TRBJ1-1 | TRBV5-1 | . | . | TGCGCCAGCAGCTTGGGTAACACGCTTAACACTGAAGCTTTCTTT | CASSLGNTLNTEAFF
TRBJ1-2 | TRBV7-9 | . | . | TGTGCCAGCAGCGACACTCTATCTGGCTACACCTTC | CASSDTLSGYTF
TRBJ1-3 | TRBV5-4 | TRBD1 | . | TGTGCCAGCAGCATGGACAGGACCTCTGGAAACACCATATATTTT | CASSMDRTSGNTIYF
TRBJ1-1 | TRBV19 | . | . | TGTGCCAGTAGTTCTTTGAGGCGGGGGCGAGCGGGGGACACTGAAGCTTTCTTT | CASSSLRRGRAGDTEAFF
TRBJ1-1 | TRBV7-9 | . | . | TGTGCCAGCAGCACCATACAGGGAGCTGAAGCTTTCTTT | CASSTIQGAEAFF
TRBJ1-1 | TRBV29-1 | TRBD1 | . | TGCAGCGCTCCGGGACAGGGGGCCTCTGAAGCTTTCTTT | CSAPGQGASEAFF
TRBJ2-7 | TRBV27 | . | . | TGTGCCAGCAGTACCAGGGTACTGGGCGAGCAGTACTTC | CASSTRVLGEQYF
TRBJ1-1 | TRBV6-5 | . | . | TGTGCCAGCAGTTACCGTTCCCCCGACAGAAATGAAGCTTTCTTT | CASSYRSPDRNEAFF
TRBJ2-1 | TRBV3-1/TRBV3-2 | TRBD2 | . | TGTGCCAGCAGCCAAAGGTCGGGACTAGCGGCTCTTACTTCCTACAATGAGCAGTTCTTC | CASSQRSGLAALTSYNEQFF
TRBJ2-3 | TRBV5-1 | . | . | TGCGCCAGCAGCTTGTATCTAGCGCGCACAGATACGCAGTATTTT | CASSLYLARTDTQYF
TRBJ1-6 | TRBV10-3 | . | . | TGTGCCATCAGTGATCAGAATTCACCCCTCCACTTT | CAISDQNSPLHF
TRBJ2-2 | TRBV2 | . | . | TGTGCCACTCGTGCGGTACTAGACCACACCGGGGAGCTGTTTTTT | CATRAVLDHTGELFF
TRBJ2-5 | TRBV6-4 | . | . | TGTGCCAGCAGTGACTCTAGTCAGGGTAGGTCTTCGGAGACCCAGTACTTC | CASSDSSQGRSSETQYF
TRBJ1-2 | TRBV28 | . | . | TGTGCCAGCAGTACCTTAGACAGGCCATCTCGGGGCTACACCTTC | CASSTLDRPSRGYTF
TRBJ1-2 | TRBV7-8 | . | . | TGTGCCAGCAGCTTAACTCCCAGGGGTGACTATGGCTACACCTTC | CASSLTPRGDYGYTF
TRBJ1-1 | TRBV28 | . | . | TGTGCCAGCAGTTTTATAAGGGTTGGGGGCGACACTGAAGCTTTCTTT | CASSFIRVGGDTEAFF
TRBJ2-3 | TRBV6-5 | . | . | TGTGCCAGCAGTTACGGCAGGTTTGCAGATACGCAGTATTTT | CASSYGRFADTQYF